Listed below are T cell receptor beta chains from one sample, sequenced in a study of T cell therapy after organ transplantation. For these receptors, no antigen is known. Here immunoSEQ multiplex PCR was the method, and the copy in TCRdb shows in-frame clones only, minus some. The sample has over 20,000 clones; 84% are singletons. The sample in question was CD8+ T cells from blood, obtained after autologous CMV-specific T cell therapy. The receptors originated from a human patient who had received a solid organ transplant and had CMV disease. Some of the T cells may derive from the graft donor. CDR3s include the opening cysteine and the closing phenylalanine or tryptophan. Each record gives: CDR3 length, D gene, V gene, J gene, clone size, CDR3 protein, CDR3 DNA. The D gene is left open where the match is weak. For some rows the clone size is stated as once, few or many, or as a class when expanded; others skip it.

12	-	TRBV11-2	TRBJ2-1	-	CASSFWENEQFF	TGTGCCAGCAGCTTTTGGGAAAATGAGCAGTTCTTC
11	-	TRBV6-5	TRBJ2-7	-	CASSFSYEQYF	TGTGCCAGCAGTTTCTCCTACGAGCAGTACTTC
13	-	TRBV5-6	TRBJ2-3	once	CASSRLAVDTQYF	TGTGCCAGCAGCAGATTAGCGGTAGATACGCAGTATTTT
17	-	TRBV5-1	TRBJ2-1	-	CASSLGLWSETYNEQFF	TGCGCCAGCAGCTTGGGATTGTGGAGCGAGACCTACAATGAGCAGTTCTTC
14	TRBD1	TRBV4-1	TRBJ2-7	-	CASSPGDRDYEQYF	TGCGCCAGCAGCCCCGGGGACAGGGACTACGAGCAGTACTTC
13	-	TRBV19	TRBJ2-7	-	CASSQGGTYEQYF	TGTGCCAGTAGTCAGGGGGGAACCTACGAGCAGTACTTC
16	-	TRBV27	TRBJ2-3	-	CASTLSVVAGTDTQYF	TGTGCCAGCACCTTAAGTGTTGTCGCGGGCACAGATACGCAGTATTTT
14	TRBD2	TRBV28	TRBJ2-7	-	CASGRAGAIYEQYF	TGTGCCAGCGGGCGAGCGGGAGCCATCTACGAGCAGTACTTC
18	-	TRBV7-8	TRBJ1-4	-	CASSLTVGTPVESEKLFF	TGTGCCAGCAGCTTAACGGTTGGGACACCGGTAGAGAGTGAAAAACTGTTTTTT
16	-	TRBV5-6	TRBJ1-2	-	CASSTLVRELQHGYTF	TGTGCCAGCAGCACCCTCGTGAGGGAGCTTCAGCATGGCTACACCTTC
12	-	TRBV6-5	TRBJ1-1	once	CASSNGRNEAFF	TGTGCCAGCAGTAACGGACGAAATGAAGCTTTCTTT
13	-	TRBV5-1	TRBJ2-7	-	CASSLGLGYEQYF	TGCGCCAGCAGCTTGGGACTAGGCTACGAGCAGTACTTC